The present T cell receptor beta chain was sequenced within a study of OX40 agonist ivuxolimab in advanced cancers. Overall study context: At 82.7% male, the cohort had a mean age of around 56 years, ranging from about 20 to 79. In three patients, partial responses were observed, one with hepatocellular carcinoma and two with cutaneous melanoma. Prior anti-PD-1, anti-PD-L1 or anti-CTLA-4 therapy was allowed; around 43% had some.

The CDR3 loop spans 15 amino acids. Trimming removed 5 bases from V and 3 bases from J, with 16 bases in between. From germline, CDR1 is MNHNY and CDR2 SVGAGI (reference sequence). Generated by immunoSEQ multiplex PCR, the TCRdb table keeps only in-frame clones and is missing some. The repertoire includes fewer than 70,000 clones, around 90% of them detected once, and approximately 2.6% sits in the top ten. The chain joins TRBV6-6 to TRBJ1-1, with a tentative D call TRBD1 (5 bases). The material was CD4+ or CD8+ T cells sorted from blood, obtained in a trial of the OX40 agonist ivuxolimab. The receptor was isolated from an adult with an advanced solid tumor such as melanoma, head and neck, liver or kidney cancer. The CDR3 nucleotides read TGTGCCAGCAGTCCCCTGTTTCAGGGAGACACTGAAGCTTTCTTT. This translates into CASSPLFQGDTEAFF.